Sequencing of this TCR beta chain was carried out in a study of OX40 agonist ivuxolimab in advanced cancers. With respect to the entire study: The costimulatory receptor OX40 (CD134) was targeted by ivuxolimab, a fully human IgG2 agonistic monoclonal antibody. Intravenous ivuxolimab was administered to patients every 2 weeks at six dose levels: 0.01, 0.1, 0.3, 1.5, 3 and 10 mg/kg. Of the roughly 53 patients in dose escalation, some 20 had hepatocellular carcinoma, roughly 15 had melanoma, 9 had renal cell carcinoma and 9 had head and neck cancer. The dose-escalation cohort was about 83% male with a mean age of around 62 years, ranging from about 20 to 80. Prior anti-PD-1, anti-PD-L1 or anti-CTLA-4 therapy was permitted, and approximately 40% of dose-escalation patients had received checkpoint inhibitors. Partial responses occurred in three dose-escalation patients: two with cutaneous melanoma and one with hepatocellular carcinoma. Peripheral TCRbeta sequencing was intended to test whether TCR sequence diversity was altered and clonal T-cell expansion was caused by ivuxolimab. The paper covers the monotherapy dose-escalation part of the phase I ivuxolimab trial, which included N = 52 patients.

To sequence the TCRbeta CDR3 region, genomic DNA was isolated from the sorted cells. The immunoSEQ Assay was used for sequencing of TCRbeta CDR3 regions. The table comes from immuneACCESS by way of TCRdb, which keeps in-frame sequences with V and J called. Part of the clones is missing from these tables; in studies checked, under half for an unresolved V gene and the rest for unknown reasons. Counted in this sample were over 35,000 clones; more than 70% of them appeared once. Under 0.7% of the sample rests with the top ten. A distance of 7 bases separates the germline ends of V and J, which lose 1 base and 7 bases respectively. The CDR3 numbers 12 residues from cysteine through phenylalanine. Only the CDR3 DNA is retained, 36 bases long and in frame from the first base. Via the germline V gene, CDR1 is ENHRY and CDR2 SYGVKD. Patients with autoimmune disease history or receiving systemic immunosuppression were excluded from the trial. In every dose cohort, peripheral blood was drawn for TCR sequencing at baseline, cycle 4 day 1, and cycle 7 day 1. Samples were obtained from an open-label, multicenter, first-in-human phase I dose-escalation trial of ivuxolimab. Adults with locally advanced or metastatic melanoma, renal cell carcinoma, hepatocellular carcinoma or head and neck squamous cell carcinoma were enrolled in the trial. CD4+ and CD8+ T cells were sorted separately from peripheral blood before TCR sequencing.

Summary of the overall study and its limitations: In the 0.1-3.0 mg/kg groups, partial responders were among the patients with the lowest normalized peripheral clonal expansion, particularly in CD8+ T cells. Low levels of normalized T-cell clonal expansion were also seen in some patients who did not respond. After ivuxolimab, CD8+ T cells had more expanded clones than CD4+ T cells on average. At doses from 0.1 to 3.0 mg/kg, clonal expansion was seen in both CD4+ and CD8+ blood T cells between baseline and week 6. The antigen specificity of the clonally expanded peripheral T cells was not determined.

About this clone itself: Its antigen remains unidentified. Per-base qualities were not stored, and no clone one base away is much larger.

The source of this sequence is an adult with an advanced solid tumor such as melanoma, head and neck, liver or kidney cancer. The chain is encoded by TRBV10-3 joined to TRBJ1-1; no confident D gene assignment can be made. This sample comprised CD4+ or CD8+ T cells sorted from blood, obtained in a trial of the OX40 agonist ivuxolimab. The CDR3 corresponds to CAISELGIEAFF. In nucleotide form, the sequence is TGTGCCATCAGTGAGTTGGGGATTGAAGCTTTCTTT.